Each of the 4 T cell receptor beta chains below was sequenced from the same sample in a study of blood T cell repertoires in COVID-19. Clones were read by immunoSEQ multiplex PCR, and TCRdb kept only the in-frame ones, dropping some. The sample carries some 200,000 clones, 70% to 90% recorded once. Material for sequencing was peripheral blood. The receptor set was obtained from a woman in her sixties with COVID-19, enrolled during active disease.

The J gene is TRBJ2-7, the V gene TRBV6-6; 11 nucleotides agree with TRBD2. This CDR3 is built from 14 residues. The germline CDR1 and CDR2 sequences are MNHNY and SVGAGI (reference sequence). Losses at the gene ends were 5 bases for V and 3 bases for J; bases not matched to a gene: 3. As DNA, the CDR3 is TGTGCCAGCAGTGCTCTAGCGGGAGGCTACGAGCAGTACTTC. Translating gives CASSALAGGYEQYF.

The chain recombines TRBV28 with TRBJ1-5; 7 bases line up with TRBD1. V lost 5 bases, J lost 1 base, and 5 bases stayed unmatched. The CDR3 contains 15 residues. Germline V gene lookup returns CDR1 MDHEN and CDR2 SYDVKM. The CDR3 loop is CASSTPGGSNQPQHF. The CDR3 DNA reads TGTGCCAGCAGTACCCCAGGGGGAAGCAATCAGCCCCAGCATTTT.

This clone was seen only once. This chain joins TRBV6-6 and TRBJ2-3, with D tentatively TRBD1 (6 bases). The V and J ends lost 7 bases and 3 bases respectively, with 8 bases between them. There are 12 residues in the CDR3. From germline, CDR1 is MNHNY and CDR2 SVGAGI (reference sequence). The CDR3 DNA reads as TGTGCCAGCATCGGGACAACAGATACGCAGTATTTT. It translates to CASIGTTDTQYF.

The chain has TRBV7-2 and TRBJ2-2; 7 bases align to TRBD1. The CDR3 runs to 15 residues. CDR1 is SGHTA, CDR2 FQGNSA, per germline. J lost 6 bases, V lost 1 base, and 5 bases had no gene match. The CDR3 sequence is CASSLGQGVPGELFF. In nucleotides, the CDR3 is TGTGCCAGCAGCTTAGGGCAGGGGGTTCCCGGGGAGCTGTTTTTT.